This passage covers 6 T cell receptor beta chains from one sample sequenced in a study of identical twins. A single record per CDR3 protein comes from TCRdb applying MiXCR to the 5' RACE reads. The repertoire holds roughly 240,000 distinct CDR3 sequences, roughly 7% seen once, with 3.5% to 4% in the top ten. The sample was also linked to a second study, of yellow fever vaccine responses in identical twins.

Sequencing was performed on memory (CD45RO+) T cells sorted from blood. These receptors were collected from a young woman in good health.

This clonotype was detected ten times or more. This sequence joins TRBV24-1 and TRBJ2-1; D ambiguous. The length of the CDR3 is 11 residues. Germline CDR1 and CDR2: KGHDR and SFDVKD. The V and J ends lost 9 bases and 6 bases respectively, with 8 bases between them. CDR3: CATSGGNEQFF. CDR3 nucleotides: TGTGCCACCTCCGGCGGCAATGAGCAGTTCTTC.

In its sample, this clonotype was seen a few times. V and J are TRBV6-5 and TRBJ1-5; D might be TRBD1 (6 bases). Germline V gene data show CDR1 as MNHEY and CDR2 as SVGAGI. CDR3 length: 16 residues. With 4 bases removed from V and 2 bases from J, the gap between germline ends came to 15 bases. DNA for the CDR3: TGTGCCAGCAGTTTGGGACCCAAGGGGGGCAATCAGCCCCAGCATTTT. It yields the protein CASSLGPKGGNQPQHF.

This clonotype was found a few times. V and J are TRBV20-1 and TRBJ2-5; tentative D call: TRBD2 (6 bases). The CDR3 contains 13 residues. Germline CDR1 and CDR2: DFQATT and SNEGSKA (reference sequence). The germline V and J ends were trimmed by 3 bases and 4 bases, with 12 bases remaining between them. This chain's CDR3 is CSASQVAAETQYF. The CDR3 nucleotides read TGCAGTGCTAGCCAGGTAGCGGCAGAGACCCAGTACTTC.

This clonotype appeared a few times. V gene TRBV19 combines with J gene TRBJ2-3; 9 nucleotides match TRBD2. The CDR3 length is 18 residues. Trimming took 1 base from V and 2 from J; bases not matched to a gene: 10. Germline V gives CDR1 LNHDA, CDR2 SQIVND (reference sequence). The CDR3 loop reads CASSIGAPASGITDTQYF. CDR3 DNA: TGTGCCAGTAGTATAGGGGCCCCCGCTAGCGGGATCACAGATACGCAGTATTTT.

The CDR3 loop is CASSGTGLGYTF. The CDR3 DNA reads TGTGCCAGCAGTGGGACAGGGTTAGGCTACACCTTC. The chain has TRBV27 and TRBJ1-2; 9 bases are a match to TRBD1. V gave up 5 bases and J gave up 8 bases; unmatched junction bases: 3. This CDR3 region has 12 residues. Per the germline V gene, CDR1 is MNHEY and CDR2 is SMNVEV (reference sequence).

This clonotype was detected a few times. V usage is TRBV2 and J usage is TRBJ2-1; TRBD2 matches at 13 bases. There are 16 residues in the CDR3. Germline V gives CDR1 SNHLY, CDR2 FYNNEI. With 4 bases clipped from V and 2 bases from J, the junction kept 2 bases outside the gene matches. CDR3 amino acids: CASSGGLAGTYNEQFF. CDR3 in DNA: TGTGCCAGCAGTGGGGGACTAGCGGGAACCTACAATGAGCAGTTCTTC.